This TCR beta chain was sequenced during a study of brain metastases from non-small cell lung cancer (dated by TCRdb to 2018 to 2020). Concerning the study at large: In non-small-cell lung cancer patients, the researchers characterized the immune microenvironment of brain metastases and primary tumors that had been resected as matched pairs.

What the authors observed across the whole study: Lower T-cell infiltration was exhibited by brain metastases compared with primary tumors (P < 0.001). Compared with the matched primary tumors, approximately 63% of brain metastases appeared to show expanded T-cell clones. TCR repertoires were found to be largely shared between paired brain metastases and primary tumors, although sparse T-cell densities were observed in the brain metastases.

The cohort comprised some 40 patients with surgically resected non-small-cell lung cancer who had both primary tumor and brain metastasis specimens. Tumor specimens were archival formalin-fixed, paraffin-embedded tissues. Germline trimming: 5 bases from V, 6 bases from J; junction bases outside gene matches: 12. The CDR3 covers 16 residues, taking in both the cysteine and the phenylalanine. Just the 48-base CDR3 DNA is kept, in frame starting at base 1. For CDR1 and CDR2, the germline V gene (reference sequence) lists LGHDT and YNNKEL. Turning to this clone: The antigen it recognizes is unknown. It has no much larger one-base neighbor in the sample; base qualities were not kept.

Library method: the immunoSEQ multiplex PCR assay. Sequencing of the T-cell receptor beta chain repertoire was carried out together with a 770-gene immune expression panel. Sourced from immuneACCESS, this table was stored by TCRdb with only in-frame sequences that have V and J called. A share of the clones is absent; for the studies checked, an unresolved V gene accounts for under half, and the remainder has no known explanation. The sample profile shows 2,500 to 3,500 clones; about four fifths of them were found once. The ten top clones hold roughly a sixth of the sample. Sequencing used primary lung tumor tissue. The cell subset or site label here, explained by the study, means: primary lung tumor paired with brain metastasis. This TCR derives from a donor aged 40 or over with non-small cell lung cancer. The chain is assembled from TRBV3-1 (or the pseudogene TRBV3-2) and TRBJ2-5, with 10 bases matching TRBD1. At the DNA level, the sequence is TGTGCCAGCAGCTTCGGACCGGGACAGGGGATCCAGACCCAGTACTTC. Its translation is CASSFGPGQGIQTQYF.